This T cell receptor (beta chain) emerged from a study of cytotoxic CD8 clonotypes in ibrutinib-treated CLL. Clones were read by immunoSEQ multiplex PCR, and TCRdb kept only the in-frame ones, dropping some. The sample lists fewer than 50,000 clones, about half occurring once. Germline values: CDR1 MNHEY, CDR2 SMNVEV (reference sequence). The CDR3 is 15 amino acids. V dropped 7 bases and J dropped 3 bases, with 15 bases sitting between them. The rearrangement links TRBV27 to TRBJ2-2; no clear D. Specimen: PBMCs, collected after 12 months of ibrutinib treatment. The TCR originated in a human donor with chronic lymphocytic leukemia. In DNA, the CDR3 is TGTGCCAGCACCTCCGGGCTCCCGCACACCGGGGAGCTGTTTTTT. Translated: CASTSGLPHTGELFF.